Shown below are 13 T cell receptor beta chains from a single sample sequenced in a study of CD8 T cells in Susac syndrome. Random-hexamer reverse transcription was applied to about 0.5 to 1 ug RNA. Each CDR3 protein is one row after TCRdb ran MiXCR on the immunoSEQ multiplex PCR reads. The table shows about 210,000 distinct CDR3 sequences, with less than 95% occurring only once. Specimen: CD4+ T cells from PBMCs. The receptors here all came from a human donor with Susac syndrome.

This sequence joins TRBV20-1 and TRBJ2-5, with D tentatively TRBD1 (6 bases). The length of the CDR3 is 17 residues. Trimming shortened V by 0 bases and J by 4 bases, and 21 bases separated the two germline ends. Germline loops: CDR1 DFQATT, CDR2 SNEGSKA (reference sequence). The CDR3 DNA reads TGCAGTGCTAGAGACAGACCCCGGGACATAGCTAGAGAGACCCAGTACTTC. As protein: CSARDRPRDIARETQYF.

This clonotype was seen only once. V usage is TRBV7-6 and J usage is TRBJ1-1; D unclear. V lost 5 bases and J 3 bases, leaving 10 bases between the germline ends. The CDR3 totals 13 residues. Germline CDR1 reads SGHVS; CDR2 reads FNYEAQ. CDR3 bases: TGTGCCAGCAGCGTCTCAACCTACACTGAAGCTTTCTTT. As protein: CASSVSTYTEAFF.

The chain carries TRBV5-4 and TRBJ2-7; possible D gene TRBD1, 5 bases. V lost 5 bases and J lost 8, with 17 bases in between. CDR1 SGHNT and CDR2 YYREEE come from the germline V gene (reference sequence). The CDR3 loop spans 13 amino acids. CDR3 DNA: TGTGCCAGCAGTCTCGAGCCAGGGCGACAGCAGTACTTC. This encodes CASSLEPGRQQYF.

This chain's CDR3 is CASSQEGGFNEKLFF. CDR3 coding DNA: TGTGCCAGCAGCCAAGAGGGCGGGTTCAATGAAAAACTGTTTTTT. The rearrangement uses TRBV14 and TRBJ1-4; no definite D call. V was trimmed by 0 bases and J by 5 bases, leaving 10 bases between them. Looked up from germline, CDR1 is SGHDN and CDR2 is FVKESK. The CDR3 has 15 amino acids.

The V and J genes are TRBV7-2 and TRBJ2-2; the D is unclear. The CDR3 length is 15 residues. The germline CDR1 and CDR2 sequences are SGHTA and FQGNSA. The V end lost 5 bases, the J end lost 1 base, and 11 bases lay between the germline ends. The CDR3 DNA is TGTGCCAGCAGCCGAGGAGCCTTGAACACCGGGGAGCTGTTTTTT. Its protein product is CASSRGALNTGELFF.

This sequence joins TRBV15 and TRBJ2-1; D is perhaps TRBD1 (5 bases). Germline CDR1 and CDR2: LNHNV and YYDKDF (reference sequence). This CDR3 has 16 residues. V dropped 0 bases and J dropped 6 bases, with 15 bases sitting between them. This CDR3 is CATSRDRPEQGNEQFF. CDR3 nucleotides: TGTGCCACCAGCAGAGATCGCCCGGAGCAGGGCAATGAGCAGTTCTTC.

This chain uses TRBV5-1 with TRBJ1-1; D not resolved. Trimming took 5 bases from V and 1 from J, leaving 12 bases between them. Germline values: CDR1 SGHRS, CDR2 YFSETQ. This CDR3 spans 14 amino acids. The CDR3 sequence: CASRTGSGNTEAFF. CDR3 in DNA: TGCGCCAGCAGAACGGGATCCGGGAACACTGAAGCTTTCTTT. Combining the CDR3 with reference TRBV5-1 and TRBJ1-1 gives the whole variable domain KAGVTQTPRYLIKTRGQQVTLSCSPISGHRSVSWYQQTPGQGLQFLFEYFSETQRNKGNFPGRFSGRQFSNSRSEMNVSTLELGDSALYLCASRTGSGNTEAFFGQGTRLTVV.

V and J are TRBV7-9 and TRBJ2-1; 9 bases line up with TRBD1. V was pared by 5 bases and J by 5 bases, with 7 bases of the junction left unmatched. The CDR3 is made up of 15 amino acids. Germline V gives CDR1 SEHNR, CDR2 FQNEAQ (reference sequence). The CDR3 spells CASSPRDRVDNEQFF. CDR3 DNA sequence: TGTGCCAGCAGCCCCCGGGACAGGGTAGACAATGAGCAGTTCTTC.

This chain connects TRBV29-1 to TRBJ1-1; D is possibly TRBD1 (5 bases). The germline V and J ends were trimmed by 6 bases and 5 bases, with 19 bases remaining between them. The CDR3 sequence is 14 residues long. Germline CDR1 is SQVTM and CDR2 is ANQGSEA. The CDR3 DNA reads as TGCAGCGTGACCGGGACCCGAAGGGAGACTGAAGCTTTCTTT. Translating gives CSVTGTRRETEAFF.

The chain combines TRBV20-1 with TRBJ2-3, with D hard to call. The CDR3 length is 12 residues. Germline CDR1 is DFQATT and CDR2 is SNEGSKA (reference sequence). Trimming took off 3 bases at V and 5 bases at J, with 9 bases between the two ends. The CDR3 reads CSASNRGDTQYF. CDR3 nucleotide sequence: TGCAGTGCTAGTAATCGCGGAGATACGCAGTATTTT.

The CDR3 coding sequence is TGTGCCAGCAGCTTGGATGACCGCAGCGAAGACGCTTTCTTT. Amino acid sequence: CASSLDDRSEDAFF. V and J are TRBV5-4 and TRBJ1-1; D ambiguous. This CDR3 region has 14 residues. Germline lookup yields CDR1 SGHNT and CDR2 YYREEE (reference sequence). The germline V and J ends were trimmed by 0 bases and 11 bases, with 17 bases remaining between them. Full variable domain (outside the CDR3, taken from reference TRBV5-4 and TRBJ1-1): ETGVTQSPTHLIKTRGQQVTLRCSSQSGHNTVSWYQQALGQGPQFIFQYYREEENGRGNFPPRFSGLQFPNYSSELNVNALELDDSALYLCASSLDDRSEDAFFGQGTRLTVV.

The genes are TRBV11-2 and TRBJ2-7, with 9 bases fitting TRBD1. Germline trimming cut 5 bases from V and 4 bases from J; bases unmatched to any gene: 9. This CDR3 contains 15 residues. Germline values: CDR1 SGHAT, CDR2 FQNNGV. The CDR3 region has the DNA TGTGCCAGCAGCCTACCCCACAGGGGGCTATACGAGCAGTACTTC. Translating gives CASSLPHRGLYEQYF. Complete variable domain (other parts from reference TRBV11-2 and TRBJ2-7): EAGVAQSPRYKIIEKRQSVAFWCNPISGHATLYWYQQILGQGPKLLIQFQNNGVVDDSQLPKDRFSAERLKGVDSTLKIQPAKLEDSAVYLCASSLPHRGLYEQYFGPGTRLTVT.

This clonotype was recorded only once. The V and J genes are TRBV4-2 and TRBJ1-5, with TRBD1 as a possible D gene (5 bases). This CDR3 contains 15 residues. The V end was cut by 3 bases, the J end by 6 bases, with 15 bases between. CDR1 LGHNA and CDR2 YNFKEQ come from the germline V gene. CDR3 DNA: TGTGCCAGCAGCCAGGGCCTCAGGGACCCTCAGCCCCAGCATTTT. It is translated as CASSQGLRDPQPQHF.